One sample yielded the 2 T cell receptor beta chains listed below, sequenced in a study of shared clonotypes between healthy human individuals. Some clones are missing from TCRdb's copy, which holds only in-frame ones; the method was immunoSEQ multiplex PCR. The sample holds over a million clones, 70% to 80% seen once. Sequenced material: memory CD4+ T cells from PBMCs. Described subset: CD45RA-negative fraction. These receptors all come from a man younger than 35 in good health. Some clones in this sample may be carry-over from other donors' samples.

V usage is TRBV11-1 and J usage is TRBJ2-1; a weak D match, TRBD2 (5 bases). Germline V gene data show CDR1 as SGHAT and CDR2 as FQDESV (reference sequence). This CDR3 has 12 amino acids. Trimming removed 5 bases from V and 3 bases from J, with 5 bases in between. The CDR3 DNA reads as TGTGCCAGCAGCGCGGGCTACAATGAGCAGTTCTTC. Its protein is CASSAGYNEQFF.

The chain couples TRBV5-1 to TRBJ1-1; the D gene is possibly TRBD1 (6 bases). Germline CDR1 is SGHRS and CDR2 is YFSETQ. V was trimmed by 0 bases and J by 2 bases, leaving 14 bases between them. The CDR3 covers 16 residues. CDR3 coding DNA: TGCGCCAGCAGCTTGGCACAGGGATCCGTAAACACTGAAGCTTTCTTT. Translating it yields CASSLAQGSVNTEAFF. Complete variable domain (other parts from reference TRBV5-1 and TRBJ1-1): KAGVTQTPRYLIKTRGQQVTLSCSPISGHRSVSWYQQTPGQGLQFLFEYFSETQRNKGNFPGRFSGRQFSNSRSEMNVSTLELGDSALYLCASSLAQGSVNTEAFFGQGTRLTVV.